A selection of T cell receptor beta chains follows, all from one sample in a study of Graves' ophthalmopathy and Graves' hyperthyroidism. One entry per CDR3 protein, called by TCRdb with MiXCR from the multiplex PCR reads. The table includes roughly 400,000 distinct CDR3 sequences, around 19% detected once. The sequencing sample was made of peripheral blood. The receptors derive from a young woman with Graves' ophthalmopathy. Both conserved end residues are part of each CDR3. D genes are given only for firm matches. Clone sizes are given selectively: once, few, many, or a class where the clone is expanded.

clone size	D gene	J gene	V gene	CDR3 DNA	CDR3 protein
-	-	TRBJ1-5	TRBV3-1	TGTGCCAGCAGCCAATTTTTAGGGGACCTCGGTCAGCCCCAGCATTTT	CASSQFLGDLGQPQHF
many	TRBD2	TRBJ2-7	TRBV7-2	TGTGCCACCCGTCCAGCGGGAGGTGCACGCTACGAGCAGTACTTC	CATRPAGGARYEQYF
-	TRBD1	TRBJ1-6	TRBV12-3/TRBV12-4	TGTGCCAGCAGGGGACAGGGGCGCTCACCCCTCCACTTT	CASRGQGRSPLHF
many	-	TRBJ2-7	TRBV12-3/TRBV12-4	TGTGCCAGCAGTCTTCAGGGCCCTCTAGGGCAGTACTTC	CASSLQGPLGQYF
many	-	TRBJ1-2	TRBV20-1	TGCAGTGCTAGACTCGGGTTCGATGGGAACTATGGCTACACCTTC	CSARLGFDGNYGYTF
many	TRBD1	TRBJ2-7	TRBV7-2	TGTGCCAGCAGCTCCCGCTCGACAGGGACCGTGTACGAGCAGTACTTC	CASSSRSTGTVYEQYF
many	-	TRBJ1-2	TRBV28	TGTGCCAGCAGTTTCGAACGGATGATCAACTATGGCTACACCTTC	CASSFERMINYGYTF
many	TRBD2	TRBJ2-2	TRBV7-2	TGTGCCAGCAGCACCTGGGGACTAGCGGGGGCCCTTAACACCGGGGAGCTGTTTTTT	CASSTWGLAGALNTGELFF
many	TRBD1	TRBJ2-6	TRBV28	TGTGCCAGCAGTTCTCCCACAGGGGGTGATTTTCCTGGGGCCAACGTCCTGACTTTC	CASSSPTGGDFPGANVLTF
few	TRBD2	TRBJ2-5	TRBV12-3/TRBV12-4	TGTGCCAGCAGGCTAGCGGGAGGGCCCTTGGAGACCCAGTACTTC	CASRLAGGPLETQYF
many	-	TRBJ2-7	TRBV6-5	TGTGCCAGCAGTTACACGGCGGGGGCCCCTACCTACGAGCAGTACTTC	CASSYTAGAPTYEQYF
many	TRBD1	TRBJ2-7	TRBV27	TGTGCCAGCAGGGAAGGACAGGGTAACTACGAGCAGTACTTC	CASREGQGNYEQYF
many	-	TRBJ1-1	TRBV6-2/TRBV6-3	TGTGCCAGCAGTTACTCAGAGTCGTCGGTCACTGAAGCTTTCTTT	CASSYSESSVTEAFF
many	TRBD2	TRBJ2-7	TRBV12-3/TRBV12-4	TGTGCCAGCAGACAAGCGGGAATAATCTACGAGCAGTACTTC	CASRQAGIIYEQYF
many	-	TRBJ2-7	TRBV14	TGTGCCAGCAGCCAAGCGGGAGTTTTGGGCGAGCAGTACTTC	CASSQAGVLGEQYF
many	-	TRBJ1-1	TRBV27	TGTGCCAGCAGTTTTCTCGGGGTTGGTGACACTGAAGCTTTCTTT	CASSFLGVGDTEAFF
many	-	TRBJ2-7	TRBV3-1	TGTGCCAGCAGCCATGGGCTAGTTGGCTACGAGCAGTACTTC	CASSHGLVGYEQYF
many	-	TRBJ1-1	TRBV30	TGTGCCTGGGGACCGGGGGCTGAAGCTTTCTTT	CAWGPGAEAFF
many	TRBD2	TRBJ2-2	TRBV6-5	TGTGCCAGCAGCCCCGGGACTAGCGGTACCGGGGAGCTGTTTTTT	CASSPGTSGTGELFF
many	-	TRBJ2-5	TRBV6-5	TGTGCCAGCCGACAGATCCGCTTCGGGGAGACCCAGTACTTC	CASRQIRFGETQYF
many	-	TRBJ1-1	TRBV18	TGTGCCAGCTCACCGGGGTTGGACACTGAAGCTTTCTTT	CASSPGLDTEAFF
once	-	TRBJ2-5	TRBV6-1	TGTGCCAGCACCCCCTTCGGGGGGACACTACAAGAGACCCAGTACTTC	CASTPFGGTLQETQYF
many	TRBD1	TRBJ2-7	TRBV20-1	TGCAGTGCTAGACCTCGGGACAGGGAAGCCTACGACCAGTACTTC	CSARPRDREAYDQYF
many	-	TRBJ1-5	TRBV29-1	TGCAGCGTCGGGTACGGGACTCTAGATCAGCCCCAGCATTTT	CSVGYGTLDQPQHF
many	-	TRBJ1-3	TRBV6-5	TGTGCCAGCAGTTACGGTGACGGGGCGGGTGGAAACACCATATATTTT	CASSYGDGAGGNTIYF
-	-	TRBJ2-7	TRBV12-3/TRBV12-4	TGTGCCAGCAGTTCATCCGGGACTCCCGGCAGCGAGCAGTACTTC	CASSSSGTPGSEQYF
many	-	TRBJ2-5	TRBV11-1	TGTGCCAGCAGCCCGACTCGGGACACCAGAGGAAAGACCCAGTACTTC	CASSPTRDTRGKTQYF
-	-	TRBJ2-2	TRBV2	TGTGCCAGCAGTCCACAACAGGGGAACACCGGGGAGCTGTTTTTT	CASSPQQGNTGELFF
many	-	TRBJ1-5	TRBV6-2/TRBV6-3	TGTGCCAGCAACGGCCAGCCCCAGCATTTT	CASNGQPQHF
many	TRBD2	TRBJ2-7	TRBV6-1	TGTGCCAGCAGTGGGGGGGGGGACGAGCAGTACTTC	CASSGGGDEQYF
many	TRBD2	TRBJ2-7	TRBV20-1	TGCAGTGCTAGAGATCGGGTAGCGGGAGCGCTGTACTTC	CSARDRVAGALYF
many	-	TRBJ1-5	TRBV28	TGTGCCAGCCGACAGGTACTCAATCAGCCCCAGCATTTT	CASRQVLNQPQHF
many	TRBD1	TRBJ1-2	TRBV28	TGTGCCAGCAGTTCCACTGGGTACAGGGGGATGAACTATGGCTACACCTTC	CASSSTGYRGMNYGYTF
many	-	TRBJ2-5	TRBV30	TGTGCCTGGATACCCCCTCGGGGGACCCAGTACTTC	CAWIPPRGTQYF
-	-	TRBJ1-2	TRBV30	TGTGCCTGGAGATGGGGTCGAGGGGGCTACACCTTC	CAWRWGRGGYTF
-	-	TRBJ1-5	TRBV19	TGTGCCAGTAGTATACCTGGGATCCAGCCCCAGCATTTT	CASSIPGIQPQHF
many	-	TRBJ1-3	TRBV2	TGTGCCAGCAGTGAAGCAGGTACTATGAGGATCTCTGGAAACACCATATATTTT	CASSEAGTMRISGNTIYF
-	-	TRBJ1-3	TRBV5-1	TGCGCCAGCAGCTTGGGACCAGCCCGTATCTCTGGAAACACCATATATTTT	CASSLGPARISGNTIYF
many	-	TRBJ1-1	TRBV4-1	TGCGCCAGCAGCCAAGATTCCGGGGGCCCGCACACTGAAGCTTTCTTT	CASSQDSGGPHTEAFF
many	TRBD2	TRBJ2-2	TRBV12-3/TRBV12-4	TGTGCCAGCAGTTTGCTAGCGGGAGGGACCGGGGAGCTGTTTTTT	CASSLLAGGTGELFF
many	TRBD2	TRBJ2-5	TRBV7-9	TGTGCCAGCAGCCTGACTAGCGAACAAGAGACCCAGTACTTC	CASSLTSEQETQYF
many	TRBD1	TRBJ1-2	TRBV14	TGTGCCAGCAGCCAAGATTACGGGACAGGGAATGGCTACACCTTC	CASSQDYGTGNGYTF